What follows are 13 T cell receptor beta chains derived from one specimen sequenced in a study of cytomegalovirus exposure and HLA in healthy donors. In the PCR, 60 Vbeta and 13 Jbeta primers were used. Generated by immunoSEQ multiplex PCR, the TCRdb table keeps only in-frame clones and is missing some. The sample lists approximately 100,000 clones, about 80% occurring once. The material sequenced was PBMCs. The receptors here all came from a man between 60 and 70 years old in good health and CMV-seropositive.

This clone was counted a few times. The J gene is TRBJ2-7, the V gene TRBV10-3, with TRBD1 as a possible D gene (5 bases). This CDR3 contains 13 residues. Looked up from germline, CDR1 is ENHRY and CDR2 is SYGVKD. Trimming cost V 3 bases and J 3 bases, with 9 bases left between them. The CDR3 nucleotides are TGTGCCATCAGTGACTCGACAGACTACGAGCAGTACTTC. Translation: CAISDSTDYEQYF.

The genes are TRBV6-4 and TRBJ2-3, with TRBD2 matching over 13 bases. The V and J ends lost 3 bases and 4 bases, in that order; junction bases with no gene match: 4. CDR3 size: 16 residues. The V gene's germline CDR1 is MRHNA and CDR2 SNTAGT. The CDR3 sequence: CASSELAGGLPDTQYF. Written as DNA, the CDR3 is TGTGCCAGCAGTGAACTAGCGGGGGGGCTACCAGATACGCAGTATTTT.

The rearrangement joins TRBV18 to TRBJ1-1; no firm D call. This CDR3 region has 15 residues. In germline, CDR1 is KGHSH, CDR2 LQKENI. The ends were cut back, 3 bases at V and 1 base at J, with 12 bases in the middle. In nucleotides, the CDR3 is TGTGCCAGCTCACCCCCGGGTGTGCCGAACACTGAAGCTTTCTTT. This encodes CASSPPGVPNTEAFF.

This chain joins TRBV6-1 and TRBJ1-2; unclear D gene. Germline-derived CDR1 and CDR2 are MNHNS and SASEGT. V lost 1 base, J lost 4 bases, and 10 bases lay in between. The CDR3 totals 14 residues. CDR3 residues: CASSEGRRGYGYTF. CDR3 sequence (DNA): TGTGCCAGCAGTGAAGGCCGGCGCGGCTATGGCTACACCTTC.

V and J are TRBV19 and TRBJ2-3, with a possible D match to TRBD2 (6 bases). Germline values: CDR1 LNHDA, CDR2 SQIVND (reference sequence). This CDR3 is built from 14 residues. V was shortened by 3 bases and J by 4 bases, with 11 bases between the two germline ends. CDR3 in amino acids: CASSMLASSDTQYF. CDR3 in DNA: TGTGCCAGTAGTATGCTAGCGTCATCAGATACGCAGTATTTT.

The rearrangement links TRBV4-1 to TRBJ2-2; 7 bases match TRBD1. Per the germline V gene, CDR1 is MGHRA and CDR2 is YSYEKL. This CDR3 is 16 amino acids long. The ends lost 1 base at V and 0 bases at J; junction bases unmatched: 2. The CDR3 loop is CASSQAQGANTGELFF. The DNA of the CDR3 is TGCGCCAGCAGCCAAGCGCAGGGGGCGAACACCGGGGAGCTGTTTTTT.

The V call is TRBV5-1, the J call TRBJ1-5; TRBD1 might be the D (6 bases). In germline, CDR1 is SGHRS, CDR2 YFSETQ. There are 13 residues in the CDR3. Trimming took 5 bases from V and 4 from J, leaving 10 bases between them. CDR3 bases: TGCGCCAGCAGTTGGCAGGGGAATCAGCCCCAGCATTTT. Translating gives CASSWQGNQPQHF.

This clone showed up just a few times. This chain joins TRBV15 and TRBJ2-2; 9 nucleotides agree with TRBD2. V trimming: 5 bases; J trimming: 0 bases; junction bases outside the gene matches: 4. Germline CDR1 and CDR2: LNHNV and YYDKDF (reference sequence). The CDR3 length is 16 residues. For the CDR3, the DNA is TGTGCCACCAGCTCTACTAGCGGGTCGAACACCGGGGAGCTGTTTTTT. Protein: CATSSTSGSNTGELFF.

The chain uses TRBV28 and TRBJ1-5; TRBD1 might be the D (6 bases). CDR1 and CDR2 from the germline V gene are MDHEN and SYDVKM. Trimming took 8 bases from V and 3 from J, leaving 17 bases between them. The CDR3 loop spans 15 amino acids. For the CDR3, the DNA is TGTGCCAGCGGTCCGGGACACTCGTTCAATCAGCCCCAGCATTTT. Its protein is CASGPGHSFNQPQHF.

This clone was seen just once. J is TRBJ1-1 and V is TRBV5-1; TRBD1 matches at 8 bases. The germline gives CDR1 SGHRS, CDR2 YFSETQ. V lost 4 bases and J lost 8; bases outside the gene matches: 7. There are 13 residues in the CDR3. The CDR3 DNA is TGCGCCAGCAGCAGGGGACGGGACAGGGAAGCTTTCTTT. Protein product: CASSRGRDREAFF.

V gene TRBV5-1 combines with J gene TRBJ2-2; 9 bases line up with TRBD1. CDR3 size: 16 residues. V lost 4 bases, J lost 5 bases, and 9 bases stayed unmatched. Germline V gene lookup returns CDR1 SGHRS and CDR2 YFSETQ. The CDR3 nucleotides are TGCGCCAGCAGCAGGAGCACAGGGGGCATGACCGGGGAGCTGTTTTTT. This encodes CASSRSTGGMTGELFF.

Here the CDR3 reads CASRTRTTDTQYF. Here the CDR3 DNA reads TGTGCCAGCCGGACTAGAACCACAGATACGCAGTATTTT. V and J are TRBV2 and TRBJ2-3, with 7 bases that match TRBD2. The V gene end was trimmed by 8 bases and the J gene end by 2 bases; junction bases not matched to a gene: 4. This CDR3 contains 13 residues. CDR1 and CDR2 (germline): SNHLY, FYNNEI.

CDR3 amino acids: CASRSGGNTEAFF. The CDR3 DNA sequence: TGTGCCAGCAGATCAGGGGGAAACACTGAAGCTTTCTTT. The chain couples TRBV6-5 to TRBJ1-1; 7 bases fit TRBD1. The CDR3 extends over 13 amino acids. V dropped 6 bases and J dropped 2; count of bases not matched to a gene: 3. CDR1 MNHEY and CDR2 SVGAGI come from the germline V gene.